Shown below are 9 T cell receptor beta chains from a single sample sequenced in a study of blood T cell repertoires in COVID-19. The assay was immunoSEQ multiplex PCR, and TCRdb's table has in-frame clones only and misses some. Here the sample spans about 200,000 clones, 70% to 90% being singletons. Sequencing was carried out using peripheral blood. Receptors were obtained from a woman older than 75 with acute or convalescent COVID-19.

The V and J genes are TRBV5-4 and TRBJ2-3; 14 nucleotides line up with TRBD2. The V gene end was trimmed by 4 bases and the J gene end by 6 bases; junction bases not matched to a gene: 4. The CDR3 contains 15 residues. Germline-derived CDR1 and CDR2 are SGHNT and YYREEE (reference sequence). The CDR3 sequence is CASSIGTSGSDTQYF. CDR3 sequence (DNA): TGTGCCAGCAGCATCGGGACTAGCGGGAGTGATACGCAGTATTTT.

This chain links TRBV18 with TRBJ1-2; D gene uncertain. Germline V lookup: CDR1 KGHSH, CDR2 LQKENI. The CDR3 is made up of 13 amino acids. V was clipped by 6 bases and J by 2 bases, with 10 bases between them. The CDR3 protein is CASSRESNYGYTF. The CDR3 DNA reads TGTGCCAGCTCGAGGGAATCCAACTATGGCTACACCTTC. Variable domain in full (rest from reference TRBV18 and TRBJ1-2): NAGVMQNPRHLVRRRGQEARLRCSPMKGHSHVYWYRQLPEEGLKFMVYLQKENIIDESGMPKERFSAEFPKEGPSILRIQQVVRGDSAAYFCASSRESNYGYTFGSGTRLTVV.

CDR3 protein: CASSFDSIQPQHF. The CDR3 nucleotides are TGTGCCAGCAGCTTCGATTCTATTCAGCCCCAGCATTTT. The rearrangement uses TRBV7-9 and TRBJ1-5; D gene ambiguous. The CDR3 has 13 residues. Germline V gene data show CDR1 as SEHNR and CDR2 as FQNEAQ (reference sequence). V dropped 3 bases and J dropped 6 bases, with 9 bases sitting between them.

The rearrangement links TRBV5-1 to TRBJ1-6; TRBD1 is a possible D gene (5 bases). Trimming pared 0 bases from V and 8 bases from J, leaving 12 bases between. Germline-derived CDR1 and CDR2 are SGHRS and YFSETQ. The CDR3 loop spans 15 amino acids. CDR3: CASSLAQSRDSPLHF. The CDR3 nucleotides read TGCGCCAGCAGCTTGGCGCAGAGCAGGGATTCACCCCTCCACTTT.

The chain joins TRBV16 to TRBJ2-7; 10 bases fit TRBD2. The CDR3 spans 17 residues. V was clipped by 2 bases and J by 3 bases; unmatched bases: 10. Germline CDR1 and CDR2: KGHSY and FQNENV. CDR3 sequence reads: CASSQSNSGRTNYEQYF. CDR3 DNA: TGTGCCAGCAGCCAAAGTAATAGCGGGAGGACTAACTACGAGCAGTACTTC.

V gene TRBV7-2 combines with J gene TRBJ2-7; 7 bases map to TRBD2. Germline assignment: CDR1 SGHTA and CDR2 FQGNSA. The CDR3 extends over 15 amino acids. V dropped 1 base and J dropped 4; count of bases not matched to a gene: 7. The CDR3 DNA follows: TGTGCCAGCAGCTTAGAGGCTAGCGGACCATACGAGCAGTACTTC. Protein product: CASSLEASGPYEQYF.

The V and J genes are TRBV24-1 and TRBJ1-1; possibly TRBD1 for D (6 bases). Germline assignment: CDR1 KGHDR and CDR2 SFDVKD. V lost 5 bases to trimming and J lost 3 bases, with 9 bases between them. The CDR3 is 13 amino acids. The CDR3 region is CATSGGGYTEAFF. The CDR3 bases are TGTGCCACCAGTGGAGGGGGATACACTGAAGCTTTCTTT.

The chain links TRBV5-6 to TRBJ2-1, with D possibly TRBD2 on 5 matching bases. The V end was cut by 2 bases, the J end by 6 bases, with 9 bases between. The germline gives CDR1 SGHDT, CDR2 YYEEEE. The CDR3 spans 13 residues. The CDR3 region has the DNA TGTGCCAGCAGCTTTACTAGAATCAATGAGCAGTTCTTC. Translated: CASSFTRINEQFF.

The chain joins TRBV19 to TRBJ1-1; 9 nucleotides agree with TRBD1. The trim removed 5 bases at V and 6 bases at J, leaving 7 bases unmatched. The germline gives CDR1 LNHDA, CDR2 SQIVND (reference sequence). The CDR3 has 14 amino acids. DNA for the CDR3: TGTGCCAGTAGTCAGACAGGGGGGGGTTCTGAAGCTTTCTTT. Translation gives CASSQTGGGSEAFF.